The sequence of this T cell receptor beta chain was determined in a study of PD-1 blockade in classical Hodgkin lymphoma. Overall study findings and caveats: Factors driving the repertoire differences, possibly disease activity or prior therapy, remain undefined.

Time point meaning: cycle 4 day 1 (C4D1), after more than five weeks of nivolumab. Relapse was seen in all patients after autologous stem cell transplantation, and brentuximab vedotin exposure was variable. Complete response, partial response or progressive disease constituted the best response categories observed. Comment on this clone: Antigen: not known.

The length of the CDR3 is 15 residues. The V gene lost 1 base and the J gene lost 5 bases, with 14 bases spanning the gap. CDR1 and CDR2 from the germline V gene are MNHEY and SMNVEV (reference sequence). The data were produced by immunoSEQ multiplex PCR, yet TCRdb's version contains in-frame clones alone and is incomplete. Here the sample spans over 50,000 clones, approximately 90% being singletons. The sequence derives from a human donor with classical Hodgkin lymphoma. Material: peripheral blood mononuclear cells (PBMCs), obtained before the fourth cycle of nivolumab. The chain joins TRBV27 to TRBJ2-5; perhaps TRBD2 as D (7 bases). DNA of the CDR3: TGTGCCAGCAGTTTATTGGGGGGGGCCGGGGAGACCCAGTACTTC. Translated: CASSLLGGAGETQYF.